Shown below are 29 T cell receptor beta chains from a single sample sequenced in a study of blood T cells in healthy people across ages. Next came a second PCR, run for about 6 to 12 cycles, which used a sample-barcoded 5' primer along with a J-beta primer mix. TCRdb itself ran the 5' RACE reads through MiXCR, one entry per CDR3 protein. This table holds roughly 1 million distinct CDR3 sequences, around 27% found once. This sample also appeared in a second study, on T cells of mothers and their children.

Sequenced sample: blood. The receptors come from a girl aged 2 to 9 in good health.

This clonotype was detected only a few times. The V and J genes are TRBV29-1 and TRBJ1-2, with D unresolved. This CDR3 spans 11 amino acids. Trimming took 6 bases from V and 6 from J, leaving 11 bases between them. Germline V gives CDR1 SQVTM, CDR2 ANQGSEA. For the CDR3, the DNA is TGCAGCGTGCCCCGAGAGGATGGCTACACCTTC. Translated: CSVPREDGYTF.

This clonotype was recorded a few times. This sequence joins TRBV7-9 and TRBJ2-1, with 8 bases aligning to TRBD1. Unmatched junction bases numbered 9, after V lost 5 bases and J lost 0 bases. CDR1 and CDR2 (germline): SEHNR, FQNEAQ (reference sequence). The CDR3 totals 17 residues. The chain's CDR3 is CASSPGTGLNSYNEQFF. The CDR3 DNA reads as TGTGCCAGCAGCCCCGGGACAGGACTAAACTCCTACAATGAGCAGTTCTTC. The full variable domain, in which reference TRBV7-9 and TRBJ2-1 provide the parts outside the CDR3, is DTGVSQNPRHKITKRGQNVTFRCDPISEHNRLYWYRQTLGQGPEFLTYFQNEAQLEKSRLLSDRFSAERPKGSFSTLEIQRTEQGDSAMYLCASSPGTGLNSYNEQFFGPGTRLTVL.

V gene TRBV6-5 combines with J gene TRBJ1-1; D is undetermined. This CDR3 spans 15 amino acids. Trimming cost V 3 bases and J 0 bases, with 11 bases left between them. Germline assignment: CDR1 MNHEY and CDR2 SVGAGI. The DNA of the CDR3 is TGTGCCAGCAGTTATGGCGGTCCAATGAACACTGAAGCTTTCTTT. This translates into CASSYGGPMNTEAFF.

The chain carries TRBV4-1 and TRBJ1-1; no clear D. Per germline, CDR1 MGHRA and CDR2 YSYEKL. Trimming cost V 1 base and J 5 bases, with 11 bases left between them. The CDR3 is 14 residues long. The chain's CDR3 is CASSQVAKRTEAFF. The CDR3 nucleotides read TGCGCCAGCAGCCAAGTGGCTAAGCGTACTGAAGCTTTCTTT.

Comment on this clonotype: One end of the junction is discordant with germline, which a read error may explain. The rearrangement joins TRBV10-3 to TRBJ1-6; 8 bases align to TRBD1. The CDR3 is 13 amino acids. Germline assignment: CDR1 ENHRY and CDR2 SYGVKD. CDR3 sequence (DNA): TGTGCCATCACACAGGGGGTCAATTCACCCCTCCTCTTT. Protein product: CAITQGVNSPLLF.

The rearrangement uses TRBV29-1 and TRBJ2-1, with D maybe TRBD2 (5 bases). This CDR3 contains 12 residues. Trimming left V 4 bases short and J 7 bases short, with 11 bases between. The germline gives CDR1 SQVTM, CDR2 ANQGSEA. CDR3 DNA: TGCAGCGTTGTATTTCTAGCAAATGAGCAGTTCTTC. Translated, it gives CSVVFLANEQFF.

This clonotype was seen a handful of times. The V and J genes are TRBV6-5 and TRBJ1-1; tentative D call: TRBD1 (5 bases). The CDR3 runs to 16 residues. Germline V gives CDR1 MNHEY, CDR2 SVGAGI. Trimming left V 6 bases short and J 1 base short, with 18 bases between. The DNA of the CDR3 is TGTGCCAGCAGCCCCACGTTTTCGGGGGGGAACACTGAAGCTTTCTTT. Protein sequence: CASSPTFSGGNTEAFF.

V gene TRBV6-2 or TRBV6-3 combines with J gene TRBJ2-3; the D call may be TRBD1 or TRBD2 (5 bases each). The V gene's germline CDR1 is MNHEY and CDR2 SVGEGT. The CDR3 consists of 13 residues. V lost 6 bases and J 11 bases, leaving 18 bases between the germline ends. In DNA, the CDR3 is TGTGCCAGCAGCCCGGGACCCGGCGTTGGGCAGTATTTT. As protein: CASSPGPGVGQYF.

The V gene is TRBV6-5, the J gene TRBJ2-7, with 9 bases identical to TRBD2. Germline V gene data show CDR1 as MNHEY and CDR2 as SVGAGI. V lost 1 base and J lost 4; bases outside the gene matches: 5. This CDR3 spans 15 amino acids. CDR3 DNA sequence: TGTGCCAGCAGTTACTATGGTAGCGGGGGATACGAGCAGTACTTC. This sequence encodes CASSYYGSGGYEQYF.

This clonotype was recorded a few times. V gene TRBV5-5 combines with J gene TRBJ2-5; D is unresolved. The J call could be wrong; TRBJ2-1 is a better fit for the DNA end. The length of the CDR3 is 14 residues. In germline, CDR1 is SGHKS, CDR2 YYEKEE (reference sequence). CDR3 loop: CASSFRDNRDEQFF. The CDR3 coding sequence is TGTGCCAGCAGCTTTAGAGATAATCGGGATGAGCAGTTCTTC.

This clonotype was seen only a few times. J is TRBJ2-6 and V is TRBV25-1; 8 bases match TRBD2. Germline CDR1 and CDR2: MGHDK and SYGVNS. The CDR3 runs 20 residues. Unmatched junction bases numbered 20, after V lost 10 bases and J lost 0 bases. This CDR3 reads CAIPSSAGVLVSSGANVLTF. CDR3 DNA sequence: TGTGCCATCCCGTCTTCAGCGGGGGTTCTCGTTAGCTCTGGGGCCAACGTCCTGACTTTC.

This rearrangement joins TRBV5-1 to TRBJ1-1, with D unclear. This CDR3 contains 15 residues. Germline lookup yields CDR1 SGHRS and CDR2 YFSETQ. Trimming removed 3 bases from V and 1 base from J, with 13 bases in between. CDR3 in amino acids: CASSYDGTRNTEAFF. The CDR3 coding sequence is TGCGCCAGCAGCTACGACGGAACTCGGAACACTGAAGCTTTCTTT.

For the CDR3, the DNA is TGTGCCACCATCGGTTACAGGGTAGGCTACACCTTC. Its translation is CATIGYRVGYTF. This chain links TRBV19 with TRBJ1-2; maybe TRBD1 (6 bases). This CDR3 has 12 amino acids. Germline assignment: CDR1 LNHDA and CDR2 SQIVND (reference sequence). Deletions cut 10 bases from V and 8 bases from J, with 17 bases between.

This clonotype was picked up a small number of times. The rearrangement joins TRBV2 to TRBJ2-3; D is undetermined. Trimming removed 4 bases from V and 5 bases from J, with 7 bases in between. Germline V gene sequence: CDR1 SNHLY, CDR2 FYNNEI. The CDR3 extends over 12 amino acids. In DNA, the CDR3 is TGTGCCAGCAGTGGTCGGAGAGATACGCAGTATTTT. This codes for CASSGRRDTQYF.

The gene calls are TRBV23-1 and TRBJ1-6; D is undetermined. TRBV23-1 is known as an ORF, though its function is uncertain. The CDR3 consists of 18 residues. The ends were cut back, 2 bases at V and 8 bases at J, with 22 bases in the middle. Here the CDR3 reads CASSQGASPDPWDSPLHF. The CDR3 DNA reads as TGCGCCAGCAGTCAAGGAGCATCGCCGGACCCCTGGGATTCACCCCTCCACTTT.

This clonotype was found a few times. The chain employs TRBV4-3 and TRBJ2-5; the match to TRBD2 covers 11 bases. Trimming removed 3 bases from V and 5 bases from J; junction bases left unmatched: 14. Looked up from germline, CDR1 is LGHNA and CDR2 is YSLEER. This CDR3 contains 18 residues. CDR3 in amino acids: CASSQALAGGGNRETQYF. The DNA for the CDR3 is TGCGCCAGCAGCCAGGCCCTAGCGGGGGGAGGTAATAGGGAGACCCAGTACTTC.

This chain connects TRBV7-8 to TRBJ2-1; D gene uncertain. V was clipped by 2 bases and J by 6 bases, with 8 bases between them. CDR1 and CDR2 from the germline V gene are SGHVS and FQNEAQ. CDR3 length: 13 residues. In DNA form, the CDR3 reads TGTGCCAGCAGCTTAATTGCGCCCAATGAGCAGTTCTTC. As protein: CASSLIAPNEQFF.

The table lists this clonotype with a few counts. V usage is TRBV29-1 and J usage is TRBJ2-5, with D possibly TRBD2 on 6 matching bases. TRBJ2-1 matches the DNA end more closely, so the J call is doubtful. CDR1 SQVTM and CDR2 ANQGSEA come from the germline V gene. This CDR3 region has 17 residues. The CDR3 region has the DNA TGCAGCGTTGGGCCCTTGGAGGCGGGACCTCCCTACAATGAGCAGTTCTTC. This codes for CSVGPLEAGPPYNEQFF.

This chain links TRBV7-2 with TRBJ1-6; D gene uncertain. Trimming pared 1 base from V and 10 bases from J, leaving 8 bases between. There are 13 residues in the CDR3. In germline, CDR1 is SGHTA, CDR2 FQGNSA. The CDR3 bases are TGTGCCAGCAGCTTAGAGGAGGCATCACCCCTCCACTTT. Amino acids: CASSLEEASPLHF. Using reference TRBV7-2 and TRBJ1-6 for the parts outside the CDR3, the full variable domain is GAGVSQSPSNKVTEKGKDVELRCDPISGHTALYWYRQSLGQGLEFLIYFQGNSAPDKSGLPSDRFSAERTGGSVSTLTIQRTQQEDSAVYLCASSLEEASPLHFGNGTRLTVT.

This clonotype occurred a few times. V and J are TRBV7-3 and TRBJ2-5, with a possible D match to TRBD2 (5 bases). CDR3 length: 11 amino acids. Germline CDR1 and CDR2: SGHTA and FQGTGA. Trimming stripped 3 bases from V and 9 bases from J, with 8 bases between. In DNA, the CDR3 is TGTGCCAGCAGCTTGAGGGTTGCCCAGTACTTC. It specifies CASSLRVAQYF.

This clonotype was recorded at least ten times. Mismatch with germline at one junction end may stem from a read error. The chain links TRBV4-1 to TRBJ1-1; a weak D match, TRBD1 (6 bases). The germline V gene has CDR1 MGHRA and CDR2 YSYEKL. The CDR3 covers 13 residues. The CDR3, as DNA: TGTGCCAGCAGCCAAGGGGGGAACACTGAAGCTTTCTTT. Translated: CASSQGGNTEAFF.

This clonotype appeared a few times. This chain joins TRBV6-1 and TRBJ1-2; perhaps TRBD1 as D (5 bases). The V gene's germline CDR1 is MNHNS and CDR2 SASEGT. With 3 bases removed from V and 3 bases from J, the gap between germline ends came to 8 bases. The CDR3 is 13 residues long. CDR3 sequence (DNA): TGTGCCAGCAGTGATGGGGCGTACTATGGCTACACCTTC. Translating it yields CASSDGAYYGYTF.

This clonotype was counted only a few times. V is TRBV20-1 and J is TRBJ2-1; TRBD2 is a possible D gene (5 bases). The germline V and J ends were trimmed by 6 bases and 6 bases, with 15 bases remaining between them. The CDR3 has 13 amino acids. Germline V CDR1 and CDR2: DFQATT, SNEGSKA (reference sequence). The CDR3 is CSAVGRTSNEQFF. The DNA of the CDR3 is TGCAGTGCCGTGGGAAGGACTTCCAATGAGCAGTTCTTC.

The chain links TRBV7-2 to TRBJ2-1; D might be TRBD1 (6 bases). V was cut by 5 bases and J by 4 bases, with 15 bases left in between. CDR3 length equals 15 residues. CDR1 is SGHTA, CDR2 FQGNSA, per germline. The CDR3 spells CASSEGHRPYNEQFF. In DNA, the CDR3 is TGTGCCAGCAGCGAGGGACATCGGCCTTACAATGAGCAGTTCTTC.

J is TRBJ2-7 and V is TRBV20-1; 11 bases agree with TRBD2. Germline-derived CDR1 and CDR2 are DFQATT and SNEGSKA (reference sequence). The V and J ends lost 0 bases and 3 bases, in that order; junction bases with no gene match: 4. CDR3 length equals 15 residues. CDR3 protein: CSARDTSGSDYEQYF. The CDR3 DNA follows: TGCAGTGCTAGAGACACTAGCGGGAGTGACTACGAGCAGTACTTC.

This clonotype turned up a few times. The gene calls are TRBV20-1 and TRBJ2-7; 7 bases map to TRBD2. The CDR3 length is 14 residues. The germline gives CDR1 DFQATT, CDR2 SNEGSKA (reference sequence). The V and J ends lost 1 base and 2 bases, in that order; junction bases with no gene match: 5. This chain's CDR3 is CSARGGSLAYEQYF. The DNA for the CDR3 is TGCAGTGCTAGAGGCGGGAGTCTCGCCTACGAGCAGTACTTC.

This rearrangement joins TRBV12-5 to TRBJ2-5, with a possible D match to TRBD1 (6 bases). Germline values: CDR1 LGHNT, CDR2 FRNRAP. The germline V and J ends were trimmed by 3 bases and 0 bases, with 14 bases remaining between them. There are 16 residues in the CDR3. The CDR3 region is CASGFLSGVYQETQYF. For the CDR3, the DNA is TGTGCTAGTGGTTTTCTGTCAGGGGTGTACCAAGAGACCCAGTACTTC.

DNA for the CDR3: TGTGCCAGCAGCCACCTGACCCTGGAGACCCAGTACTTC. The encoded protein is CASSHLTLETQYF. This sequence joins TRBV14 and TRBJ2-5, with D uncertain. The length of the CDR3 is 13 residues. CDR1 and CDR2 (germline): SGHDN, FVKESK. The V end was cut by 3 bases, the J end by 5 bases, with 10 bases between.

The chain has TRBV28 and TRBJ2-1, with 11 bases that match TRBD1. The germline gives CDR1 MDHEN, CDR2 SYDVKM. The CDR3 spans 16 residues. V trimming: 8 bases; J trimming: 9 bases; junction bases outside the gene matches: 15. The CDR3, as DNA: TGTGCCAGCTGCGCCTTAGGACAGGGGGCGAAATTTGAGCAGTTCTTC. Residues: CASCALGQGAKFEQFF.